These 27 T cell receptor beta chains originate from one sample sequenced in a study of blood T cell repertoires in COVID-19. Using immunoSEQ multiplex PCR, the repertoire was profiled, and TCRdb retains in-frame clones only, with some absent. The sample yields around 6,200 clones, about 90% seen once. The specimen was peripheral blood. These receptors originate from a human donor in a cohort sampled during active COVID-19.

The table lists this clone with a few counts. This chain uses TRBV19 with TRBJ1-1, with 9 bases lining up with TRBD1. V lost 7 bases and J lost 12; bases outside the gene matches: 6. The CDR3 loop spans 11 amino acids. The germline gives CDR1 LNHDA, CDR2 SQIVND (reference sequence). CDR3 loop: CASKGQGLTFF. In nucleotides, the CDR3 is TGTGCCAGTAAGGGACAGGGTTTAACTTTCTTT.

V is TRBV2 and J is TRBJ2-7; 9 bases map to TRBD1. From germline, CDR1 is SNHLY and CDR2 FYNNEI. The CDR3 extends over 16 amino acids. V lost 8 bases to trimming and J lost 7 bases; unmatched junction nucleotides: 18. Here the CDR3 reads CASQGQGLSPTGEQYF. CDR3 DNA: TGTGCCAGCCAAGGACAGGGGCTAAGTCCTACGGGAGAGCAGTACTTC.

The chain joins TRBV5-4 to TRBJ2-7, with no clear D. CDR1 is SGHNT and CDR2 is YYREEE in the germline V gene (reference sequence). CDR3 length: 14 residues. Trimming cost V 2 bases and J 0 bases, with 9 bases left between them. The CDR3 sequence: CASSLKTGSYEQYF. DNA of the CDR3: TGTGCCAGCAGCTTAAAGACTGGCTCCTACGAGCAGTACTTC.

The chain has TRBV5-1 and TRBJ1-4; no clear D gene. The CDR3 is 17 residues long. V lost 0 bases, J lost 0 bases, and 12 bases lay in between. CDR1 and CDR2 from the germline V gene are SGHRS and YFSETQ. The CDR3 sequence: CASSLAWSFSTNEKLFF. CDR3 in DNA: TGCGCCAGCAGCTTGGCCTGGAGTTTCTCAACTAATGAAAAACTGTTTTTT.

The rearrangement joins TRBV21-1 to TRBJ2-3; no DNA check was done on the table's D call, TRBD2. TRBV21-1 is termed a pseudogene. The CDR3 has 15 residues. The CDR3 coding sequence is TGTGCCAGCCAGTCCCCTACTCGCGGGAGAGCTACGCAGTATTTT. Encoded protein: CASQSPTRGRATQYF.

This rearrangement joins TRBV3-1 (or the pseudogene TRBV3-2) to TRBJ2-1; 8 nucleotides match TRBD2. J gave up 5 bases and V 5 bases, and 14 bases lay outside the gene matches. This CDR3 is built from 17 residues. Germline CDR1 is LGHDT and CDR2 is YNNKEL (reference sequence). DNA for the CDR3: TGTGCCAGCAGCTCACCACAGCCCAGCGGGAGACACAATGAGCAGTTCTTC. This encodes CASSSPQPSGRHNEQFF.

The chain uses TRBV5-1 and TRBJ1-4, with a weak D call TRBD1 (6 bases). This CDR3 spans 12 amino acids. Germline CDR1 SGHRS, CDR2 YFSETQ. Trimming took 7 bases from V and 6 from J, leaving 10 bases between them. CDR3 region: CASGPGDEKLFF. CDR3 DNA: TGCGCCAGCGGCCCAGGGGATGAAAAACTGTTTTTT. Using reference TRBV5-1 and TRBJ1-4 for the parts outside the CDR3, the full variable domain is KAGVTQTPRYLIKTRGQQVTLSCSPISGHRSVSWYQQTPGQGLQFLFEYFSETQRNKGNFPGRFSGRQFSNSRSEMNVSTLELGDSALYLCASGPGDEKLFFGSGTQLSVL.

V usage is TRBV6-1 and J usage is TRBJ1-5; no reliable D call. V was cut by 2 bases and J by 1 base, with 9 bases left in between. The germline gives CDR1 MNHNS, CDR2 SASEGT. CDR3 length: 15 residues. This chain's CDR3 is CASSESAGSNQPQHF. DNA of the CDR3: TGTGCCAGCAGTGAATCGGCGGGGAGCAATCAGCCCCAGCATTTT.

This chain uses TRBV6-5 with TRBJ2-1; 10 bases are shared with TRBD1. Germline trimming cut 8 bases from V and 4 bases from J; bases unmatched to any gene: 5. Germline V CDR1 and CDR2: MNHEY, SVGAGI. This CDR3 has 14 residues. CDR3 DNA sequence: TGTGCCAGCGCCCGGGACAGGGGTTACAATGAGCAGTTCTTC. This codes for CASARDRGYNEQFF.

CDR3 loop: CASRGQGLRNQPQHF. The CDR3 bases are TGTGCCAGCAGAGGACAGGGCTTGCGCAATCAGCCCCAGCATTTT. The chain uses TRBV2 and TRBJ1-5; 8 bases line up with TRBD1. This CDR3 spans 15 amino acids. Losses at the gene ends were 6 bases for V and 2 bases for J; bases not matched to a gene: 6. Germline assignment: CDR1 SNHLY and CDR2 FYNNEI. The variable domain in full, completed from reference TRBV2 and TRBJ1-5, reads EPEVTQTPSHQVTQMGQEVILRCVPISNHLYFYWYRQILGQKVEFLVSFYNNEISEKSEIFDDQFSVERPDGSNFTLKIRSTKLEDSAMYFCASRGQGLRNQPQHFGDGTRLSIL.

This clone was seen more than once but under ten times. This chain links TRBV7-3 with TRBJ1-1; 10 bases match TRBD1. This CDR3 has 14 amino acids. Per germline, CDR1 SGHTA and CDR2 FQGTGA. After removal of 3 bases from V and 4 bases from J, the junction contained 2 bases not matched to a gene. The CDR3 region has the DNA TGTGCCAGCAGCTTGACAGGGGGCCGCACTGAAGCTTTCTTT. It translates to CASSLTGGRTEAFF.

The V call is TRBV3-1 (or the pseudogene TRBV3-2), the J call TRBJ2-7; 8 nucleotides align to TRBD2. The CDR3 extends over 13 amino acids. Per germline, CDR1 LGHDT and CDR2 YNNKEL (reference sequence). Germline trimming cut 3 bases from V and 6 bases from J; bases unmatched to any gene: 4. The CDR3 nucleotides are TGTGCCAGCAGCCAGGGACTAGGGGGCGAGCAGTACTTC. Amino acids: CASSQGLGGEQYF.

J is TRBJ1-4 and V is TRBV28, with 7 bases matching TRBD1. In germline, CDR1 is MDHEN, CDR2 SYDVKM. V lost 5 bases, J lost 5 bases, and 8 bases stayed unmatched. This CDR3 has 15 residues. DNA of the CDR3: TGTGCCAGCAGTGAGGAGACAGGGACGAATGAAAAACTGTTTTTT. The encoded protein is CASSEETGTNEKLFF.

The chain uses TRBV19 and TRBJ2-7; 9 bases match TRBD1. The CDR3 consists of 15 residues. CDR1 is LNHDA, CDR2 SQIVND, per germline (reference sequence). With 3 bases clipped from V and 2 bases from J, the junction kept 5 bases outside the gene matches. As DNA, the CDR3 is TGTGCCAGTAGTATTGAGGGGACAGGGACCTACGAGCAGTACTTC. It is translated as CASSIEGTGTYEQYF.

The chain combines TRBV19 with TRBJ2-7, with 10 bases identical to TRBD1. V lost 5 bases to trimming and J lost 3 bases; unmatched junction nucleotides: 7. CDR1 is LNHDA, CDR2 SQIVND, per germline (reference sequence). This CDR3 region has 15 residues. The DNA of the CDR3 is TGTGCCAGTAGTCCCTCGGGGACAGGGGACTACGAGCAGTACTTC. Encoded protein: CASSPSGTGDYEQYF.

The chain has TRBV7-2 and TRBJ2-7; 9 bases fit TRBD2. The CDR3 consists of 15 residues. V dropped 1 base and J dropped 2; count of bases not matched to a gene: 3. CDR1 and CDR2 from the germline V gene are SGHTA and FQGNSA. The CDR3 coding sequence is TGTGCCAGCAGCTTAGGGAGCGGGGGGCCCTACGAGCAGTACTTC. Amino acid sequence: CASSLGSGGPYEQYF.

The rearrangement uses TRBV7-3 and TRBJ2-1; 13 positions agree with TRBD2. The germline V gene has CDR1 SGHTA and CDR2 FQGTGA. The CDR3 covers 15 residues. Trimming took 4 bases from V and 9 from J; bases not matched to a gene: 6. The CDR3 spells CASSSLAGGPGEQFF. The CDR3 DNA sequence: TGTGCCAGCAGCTCACTAGCGGGAGGGCCAGGTGAGCAGTTCTTC.

The chain carries TRBV18 and TRBJ1-4; D gene unclear. Germline V gene lookup returns CDR1 KGHSH and CDR2 LQKENI. The CDR3 is 14 amino acids. V dropped 5 bases and J dropped 2 bases, with 9 bases sitting between them. The CDR3 DNA follows: TGTGCCAGCTCAAACACCTTGACTAATGAAAAACTGTTTTTT. It translates to CASSNTLTNEKLFF.

V usage is TRBV7-2 and J usage is TRBJ2-7; unclear D gene. The germline V and J ends were trimmed by 3 bases and 3 bases, with 9 bases remaining between them. Germline V gives CDR1 SGHTA, CDR2 FQGNSA. This CDR3 is built from 13 residues. The CDR3 nucleotides read TGTGCCAGCAGCTTGAGTCCAGGCTACGAGCAGTACTTC. It translates to CASSLSPGYEQYF.

The chain links TRBV10-3 to TRBJ2-3; D remains unclear. Germline V gene sequence: CDR1 ENHRY, CDR2 SYGVKD. Trimming took off 3 bases at V and 0 bases at J, with 4 bases between the two ends. The CDR3 length is 13 residues. CDR3 region: CAISDRSTDTQYF. The CDR3 DNA follows: TGTGCCATCAGTGACAGAAGCACAGATACGCAGTATTTT.

The chain combines TRBV7-9 with TRBJ2-2, with 9 positions matching TRBD2. Germline CDR1 reads SEHNR; CDR2 reads FQNEAQ (reference sequence). The CDR3 runs 16 residues. V lost 5 bases to trimming and J lost 5 bases; unmatched junction nucleotides: 9. As DNA, the CDR3 is TGTGCCAGCAGCGCAGAGACTAGCGGAGCAACCGGGGAGCTGTTTTTT. It translates to CASSAETSGATGELFF. The variable domain in full, with the rest retrieved from reference TRBV7-9 and TRBJ2-2, is DTGVSQNPRHKITKRGQNVTFRCDPISEHNRLYWYRQTLGQGPEFLTYFQNEAQLEKSRLLSDRFSAERPKGSFSTLEIQRTEQGDSAMYLCASSAETSGATGELFFGEGSRLTVL.

This chain connects TRBV4-3 to TRBJ1-2; D remains ambiguous. The CDR3 is 15 residues long. Germline V gives CDR1 LGHNA, CDR2 YSLEER. V gave up 0 bases and J gave up 1 base, with 9 bases separating them. The CDR3 here is CASSQDPGFNYGYTF. DNA for the CDR3: TGCGCCAGCAGCCAAGATCCGGGATTTAACTATGGCTACACCTTC.

The rearrangement uses TRBV7-2 and TRBJ2-7; 10 bases align to TRBD1. CDR1 is SGHTA, CDR2 FQGNSA, per germline. This CDR3 region has 13 residues. The junction had 2 bases not matched to a gene; V was cut back by 3 bases and J by 6 bases. CDR3 sequence: CASSLTGGSEQYF. Here the CDR3 DNA reads TGTGCCAGCAGCTTGACAGGGGGCAGCGAGCAGTACTTC.

V is TRBV4-1 and J is TRBJ2-1, with 10 positions matching TRBD2. The trim removed 4 bases at V and 6 bases at J, leaving 6 bases unmatched. This CDR3 spans 15 amino acids. The germline V gene has CDR1 MGHRA and CDR2 YSYEKL. In DNA, the CDR3 is TGCGCCAGCAGCCTAGGACTAGCGGCTCTCAATGAGCAGTTCTTC. Residues: CASSLGLAALNEQFF.

The chain employs TRBV29-1 and TRBJ2-1; the match to TRBD2 covers 12 bases. CDR3 size: 17 residues. Trimming took 3 bases from V and 6 from J; bases not matched to a gene: 12. Germline CDR1 and CDR2: SQVTM and ANQGSEA. The CDR3 DNA reads TGCAGCGTTGACCGGCTAGCGGGAGGGCACCGGGGCAATGAGCAGTTCTTC. Amino acid sequence: CSVDRLAGGHRGNEQFF.

The chain combines TRBV9 with TRBJ2-5, with D possibly matching TRBD1 (5 bases). The CDR3 length is 13 residues. Germline CDR1 and CDR2: SGDLS and YYNGEE. Trimming left V 2 bases short and J 4 bases short, with 9 bases between. CDR3 bases: TGTGCCAGCAGCGTTACAGGCCCAGAGACCCAGTACTTC. Translation gives CASSVTGPETQYF.

CDR3 nucleotide sequence: TGCGCCAGCAGCCGCGTCGGACAGAACACTGAAGCTTTCTTT. Translating gives CASSRVGQNTEAFF. The V gene is TRBV4-3, the J gene TRBJ1-1, with D perhaps TRBD1 (5 bases). Per germline, CDR1 LGHNA and CDR2 YSLEER. This CDR3 is 14 amino acids long. Trimming shortened V by 4 bases and J by 1 base, and 10 bases separated the two germline ends.